This is a list of T cell receptor beta chains from one sample in a study of CD4 and CD8 cells across lung adenocarcinoma regions. MiXCR, run by TCRdb on the PCR reads, gives a single entry per CDR3 protein. The sample consists of about 4,000 distinct CDR3 sequences, roughly 51% of them appearing once. Sequencing used CD4+ T cells from the margin of a lung tumor. The receptors come from a female donor with lung adenocarcinoma. The CD4 and CD8 labels of this study may be unreliable. CDR3s include the opening cysteine and the closing phenylalanine or tryptophan. A D gene is named only where the DNA matches it firmly. Expanded clones get a size class; other rows say once, few or many, or leave the size out.

size,J,V,D,DNA,CDR3
.,TRBJ2-5,TRBV3-1,TRBD2,TGTGCCAGCAGCCCCCTGGGGCTAGCGGGAGTTGAGCAGTACTTC,CASSPLGLAGVEQYF
.,TRBJ2-3,TRBV6-1,TRBD2,TGTGCCACCCGGGGAGCGGGGGACACAGACACGCAGTATTTT,CATRGAGDTDTQYF
.,TRBJ2-3,TRBV7-2,.,TGTGCCAGCAGCTTCGGCTCCCCCGCAGATACGCAGTATTTT,CASSFGSPADTQYF
.,TRBJ2-3,TRBV20-1,TRBD2,TGCAGTGGACTGGCGGGAGAGGCCGACACAGATACGCAGTATTTT,CSGLAGEADTDTQYF
.,TRBJ1-1,TRBV7-2,.,TGTGCCAGCAGCTTGGGCCCGAACCCCGAAGTAGCTTTCTTT,CASSLGPNPEVAFF
.,TRBJ2-3,TRBV6-5,.,.,CASSSSGDAETQYF
.,TRBJ1-6,TRBV6-1,.,TGTGCCAGCAGTGAAGAGTCCAGGTATAATTCACCCCTCCACTTT,CASSEESRYNSPLHF
.,TRBJ2-5,TRBV24-1,TRBD1,TGTGCCACCAGTGATCCCGGGACAGGGGAAGAGACCCAGTACTTC,CATSDPGTGEETQYF
large,TRBJ2-1,TRBV6-5,.,TGTGCCAGCAGTCACATGAGCTCCTACAATGAGCAGTTCTTC,CASSHMSSYNEQFF
few,TRBJ2-3,TRBV20-1,.,TGCAGTGCTAGAGATCAGGCAGATACGCAGTATTTT,CSARDQADTQYF
.,TRBJ2-1,TRBV6-1,.,TGTGCCAGCAGTAGGGACGGTGAGCAGTTCTTC,CASSRDGEQFF
few,TRBJ2-1,TRBV7-6,.,TGTGCCAGCAGCTTAGAGGCGGTAGCCTACAATGAGCAGTTCTTC,CASSLEAVAYNEQFF
few,TRBJ2-1,TRBV14,.,TGTGCCAGCAGCCAAGATTTAGGGCTAGGGGTGCAGTTCTTC,CASSQDLGLGVQFF
.,TRBJ1-4,TRBV6-5,.,TGTGCCAGCAGTTACACTACAGGGCCTAATGAAAAACTGTTTTTT,CASSYTTGPNEKLFF
few,TRBJ2-2,TRBV6-1,.,TGTGCCAGCAGTACCCAAGCTGGGTCGCGTCCCGGGGAGCTGTTTTTT,CASSTQAGSRPGELFF
.,TRBJ2-3,TRBV15,.,TGTGCCACCACTCCCTGCCCACATAGTTTTAATTATAGAAACTTTCTTGTAGTTTTT,CATTPCPHSFNYRNFLVVF